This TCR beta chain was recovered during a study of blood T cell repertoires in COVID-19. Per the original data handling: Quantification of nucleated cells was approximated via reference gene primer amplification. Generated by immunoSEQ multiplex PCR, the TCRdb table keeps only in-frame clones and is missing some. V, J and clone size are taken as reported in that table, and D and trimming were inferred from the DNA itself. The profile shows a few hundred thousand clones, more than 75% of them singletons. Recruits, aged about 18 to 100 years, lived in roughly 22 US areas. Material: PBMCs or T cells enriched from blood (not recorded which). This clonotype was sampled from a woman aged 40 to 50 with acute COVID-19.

Here the CDR3 reads CASSQDPYYGYTF. CDR3 nucleotide sequence: TGTGCCAGCAGCCAAGACCCGTACTATGGCTACACCTTC. The chain joins TRBV3-1 (or the pseudogene TRBV3-2) to TRBJ1-2, with D unresolved. This CDR3 comprises 13 residues. The V and J ends lost 0 bases and 3 bases respectively, with 5 bases between them. Germline values: CDR1 LGHDT, CDR2 YNNKEL (reference sequence).